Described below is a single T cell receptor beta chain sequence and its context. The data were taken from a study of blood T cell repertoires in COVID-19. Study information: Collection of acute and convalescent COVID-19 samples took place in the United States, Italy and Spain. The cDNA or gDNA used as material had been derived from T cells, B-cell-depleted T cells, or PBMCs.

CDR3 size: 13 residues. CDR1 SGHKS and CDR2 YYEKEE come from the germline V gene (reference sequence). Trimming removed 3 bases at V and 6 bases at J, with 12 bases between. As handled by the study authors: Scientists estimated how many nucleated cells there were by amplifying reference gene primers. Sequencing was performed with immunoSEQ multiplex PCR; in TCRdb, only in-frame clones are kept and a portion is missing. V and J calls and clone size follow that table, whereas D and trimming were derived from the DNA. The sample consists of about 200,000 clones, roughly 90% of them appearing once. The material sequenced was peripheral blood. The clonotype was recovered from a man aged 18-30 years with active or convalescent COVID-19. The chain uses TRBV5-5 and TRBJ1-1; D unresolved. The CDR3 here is CASSSSNGPEAFF. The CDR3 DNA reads TGTGCCAGCAGCTCATCGAACGGTCCTGAAGCTTTCTTT.